A single sample gave rise to the 31 T cell receptor beta chains below, sequenced in a study of T cells in Graves' hyperthyroidism and ophthalmopathy (dated by TCRdb to 2018 to 2020). Library preparation was by multiplex PCR. Sequencing was performed on an Illumina HiSeq 2000. The TCR beta CDR3 regions were amplified from the RNA transcripts. A first-round RT-PCR of the TCR CDR3 used the HTBI primer set with the Qiagen OneStep RT-PCR kit. TCRdb handled the public reads itself, with Q25 trimming in fastp and clone calling in MiXCR, and kept productive beta chains. Merged by CDR3 protein, the rows form single entries marked with the most common genes and DNA. The sample records under 350,000 distinct CDR3 sequences, 15% to 20% of which are singletons. Clones ranked in the top ten supply about 53% of the sample. Sequencing used blood. The receptors stem from a woman aged 50 to 65 with Graves' hyperthyroidism.

The chain links TRBV6-9 to TRBJ1-1; the D is unclear. V was clipped by 3 bases and J by 1 base, with 9 bases between them. The CDR3 covers 14 residues. Per germline, CDR1 MNHGY and CDR2 SVAAGI. CDR3 in DNA: TGTGCCAGCAGTTACCTAGAGCAGAACACTGAAGCTTTCTTT. Its protein is CASSYLEQNTEAFF.

The chain is built from TRBV20-1 and TRBJ2-5, with unresolved D. The CDR3 has 12 amino acids. CDR1 DFQATT and CDR2 SNEGSKA come from the germline V gene (reference sequence). Trimming took 7 bases from V and 5 from J, leaving 14 bases between them. Here the CDR3 reads CSVQRQVETQYF. The DNA for the CDR3 is TGCAGTGTCCAAAGGCAGGTGGAGACCCAGTACTTC.

The chain is built from TRBV12-3 or TRBV12-4 and TRBJ2-3; D not certain. The V end lost 6 bases, the J end lost 0 bases, and 13 bases lay between the germline ends. The CDR3 runs 15 residues. In nucleotides, the CDR3 is TGTGCCAGCAGCCAAAGCCAGAGAAGCACAGATACGCAGTATTTT. Translated: CASSQSQRSTDTQYF.

This clonotype has a count of ten or more. V is TRBV3-1 and J is TRBJ2-1; D uncertain. Deletions cut 2 bases from V and 6 bases from J, with 14 bases between. Per the germline V gene, CDR1 is LGHDT and CDR2 is YNNKEL (reference sequence). The CDR3 spans 15 residues. CDR3 loop: CASSQFSTTVNEQFF. CDR3 DNA sequence: TGTGCCAGCAGCCAATTTAGTACCACCGTCAATGAGCAGTTCTTC.

The chain carries TRBV6-1 and TRBJ2-7; TRBD1 matches 8 bases. The V gene end was trimmed by 6 bases and the J gene end by 2 bases; junction bases not matched to a gene: 6. Germline V lookup: CDR1 MNHNS, CDR2 SASEGT. This CDR3 has 14 residues. The CDR3 loop reads CASSKMGQAYEQYF. DNA of the CDR3: TGTGCCAGCAGCAAGATGGGACAGGCCTACGAGCAGTACTTC.

Many counts were recorded for this clonotype. The V and J genes are TRBV3-1 and TRBJ1-1; possible D gene TRBD1, 5 bases. Germline loops: CDR1 LGHDT, CDR2 YNNKEL (reference sequence). The CDR3 loop spans 16 amino acids. Trimming cost V 4 bases and J 0 bases, with 15 bases left between them. The CDR3: CASSLSGGELNTEAFF. In DNA form, the CDR3 reads TGTGCCAGCAGCCTTTCGGGAGGGGAACTGAACACTGAAGCTTTCTTT.

The rearrangement uses TRBV6-2 or TRBV6-3 and TRBJ1-4; the match to TRBD1 covers 10 bases. The germline V gene has CDR1 MNHEY and CDR2 SVGEGT. The V segment lost 4 bases and the J segment 8 bases; nucleotides outside the gene matches: 10. The CDR3 covers 16 residues. The CDR3 spells CASSFHPGTGDEKLFF. DNA for the CDR3: TGTGCCAGCAGTTTCCATCCCGGGACAGGGGACGAAAAACTGTTTTTT.

This clonotype occurred a few times. DNA of the CDR3: TGCAGTGCTAGAGATTGGGAGGAAGACATGAACACTGAAGCTTTCTTT. Amino acids: CSARDWEEDMNTEAFF. The chain couples TRBV20-1 to TRBJ1-1; no reliable D call. Germline lookup yields CDR1 DFQATT and CDR2 SNEGSKA (reference sequence). V was pared by 0 bases and J by 0 bases, with 14 bases between. There are 16 residues in the CDR3.

This clonotype was found a few times. The chain recombines TRBV2 with TRBJ2-3, with 10 bases identical to TRBD2. With V trimmed by 5 bases and J by 6 bases, 5 bases remained unmatched. CDR1 is SNHLY, CDR2 FYNNEI, per germline. This CDR3 contains 14 residues. The CDR3 is CASSSLGLADTQYF. CDR3 bases: TGTGCCAGCAGTTCATTGGGACTAGCGGATACGCAGTATTTT.

This rearrangement joins TRBV7-3 to TRBJ2-2; 12 positions agree with TRBD2. Germline CDR1 and CDR2: SGHTA and FQGTGA. After removal of 5 bases from V and 7 bases from J, the junction contained 11 bases not matched to a gene. The CDR3 has 17 amino acids. This chain's CDR3 is CASSPTPSGGAGGELFF. As DNA, the CDR3 is TGTGCCAGCAGCCCAACCCCTAGCGGGGGGGCCGGCGGGGAGCTGTTTTTT.

This clonotype was detected ten times or more. The chain joins TRBV19 to TRBJ1-2; D not resolved. Germline V lookup: CDR1 LNHDA, CDR2 SQIVND (reference sequence). V was cut by 5 bases and J by 4 bases, with 17 bases left in between. The CDR3 is 15 amino acids. CDR3 sequence reads: CASSRQFEYRYGYTF. CDR3 coding DNA: TGTGCCAGTAGTCGGCAGTTCGAATACCGCTATGGCTACACCTTC.

This clonotype was counted between two and nine times. The chain joins TRBV2 to TRBJ2-2, with 10 bases lining up with TRBD1. CDR1 and CDR2 from the germline V gene are SNHLY and FYNNEI. The length of the CDR3 is 15 residues. With V trimmed by 7 bases and J by 4 bases, 6 bases remained unmatched. CDR3 nucleotides: TGTGCCAGCACCTGGGACAGGGGAGCCACCGGGGAGCTGTTTTTT. Protein: CASTWDRGATGELFF.

Many counts were recorded for this clonotype. The V gene is TRBV20-1, the J gene TRBJ1-2, with D possibly being TRBD1 (6 bases). The CDR3 has 14 residues. Germline-derived CDR1 and CDR2 are DFQATT and SNEGSKA (reference sequence). Trimming shortened V by 6 bases and J by 0 bases, and 14 bases separated the two germline ends. The CDR3 DNA reads TGCAGTGCCGACCTGACAGGCACTAACTATGGCTACACCTTC. This gives the protein CSADLTGTNYGYTF.

The genes are TRBV6-1 and TRBJ2-3, with D possibly TRBD2 on 7 matching bases. V lost 3 bases and J lost 6, with 10 bases in between. The CDR3 sequence is 13 residues long. The germline V gene has CDR1 MNHNS and CDR2 SASEGT. CDR3 DNA: TGTGCCAGCAGTGATGGGGGGGCGGATACGCAGTATTTT. Its protein product is CASSDGGADTQYF.

The chain links TRBV28 to TRBJ1-1; D is perhaps TRBD1 (5 bases). Germline V lookup: CDR1 MDHEN, CDR2 SYDVKM. There are 13 residues in the CDR3. Trimming took 8 bases from V and 5 from J, leaving 15 bases between them. The CDR3 DNA follows: TGTGCCAGCGCCCCCGGGGAGGGGACTGAAGCTTTCTTT. Protein sequence: CASAPGEGTEAFF.

This clonotype was recorded at least ten times. The CDR3 is CASSPGRGNAEAFF. The CDR3 DNA sequence: TGTGCCAGCTCACCTGGCAGGGGTAACGCTGAAGCTTTCTTT. The V gene is TRBV18, the J gene TRBJ1-1; D perhaps matches TRBD1 (6 bases). V lost 3 bases and J 6 bases, leaving 14 bases between the germline ends. This CDR3 is 14 amino acids long. Germline V lookup: CDR1 KGHSH, CDR2 LQKENI.

This clonotype has at least ten counts. The genes are TRBV18 and TRBJ2-5; D is perhaps TRBD2 (6 bases). The CDR3 runs 14 residues. The germline V and J ends were trimmed by 3 bases and 5 bases, with 13 bases remaining between them. CDR1 and CDR2 from the germline V gene are KGHSH and LQKENI. CDR3 DNA sequence: TGTGCCAGCTCACCGGAGGGGTTGAGGGAGACCCAGTACTTC. It is translated as CASSPEGLRETQYF.

CDR3 DNA sequence: TGTGCCAGCAGTTACCGGGGACTAGCCCAAGAGACCCAGTACTTC. It is translated as CASSYRGLAQETQYF. The chain uses TRBV6-5 and TRBJ2-5; 9 bases map to TRBD2. The V and J ends lost 2 bases and 1 base, in that order; junction bases with no gene match: 2. This CDR3 is built from 15 residues. The germline CDR1 and CDR2 sequences are MNHEY and SVGAGI.

This clonotype has a handful of counts. This chain joins TRBV19 and TRBJ2-2, with TRBD2 as a possible D gene (6 bases). The CDR3 consists of 14 residues. Per germline, CDR1 LNHDA and CDR2 SQIVND (reference sequence). Between the trimmed V and J ends, which lost 5 bases and 6 bases, there was a span of 13 bases. This CDR3 is CASSYQAGPGELFF. As DNA, the CDR3 is TGTGCCAGTAGTTACCAGGCGGGACCCGGGGAGCTGTTTTTT.

This clonotype was recorded a few times. This chain links TRBV10-3 with TRBJ2-5, with TRBD1 matching over 7 bases. The V and J ends lost 6 bases and 2 bases, in that order; junction bases with no gene match: 6. This CDR3 comprises 14 residues. Per the germline V gene, CDR1 is ENHRY and CDR2 is SYGVKD. The CDR3 sequence: CAISGTATQETQYF. CDR3 nucleotides: TGTGCCATCAGCGGGACAGCTACTCAAGAGACCCAGTACTTC.

Only a few counts were recorded for this clonotype. The J gene is TRBJ2-7, the V gene TRBV6-1; 7 nucleotides line up with TRBD1. V shed 6 bases, J shed 4 bases, and the junction held 6 bases outside the gene matches. Germline CDR1 is MNHNS and CDR2 is SASEGT. There are 13 residues in the CDR3. The CDR3 protein is CASSYRGGYEQYF. In DNA form, the CDR3 reads TGTGCCAGCAGCTACAGGGGTGGTTACGAGCAGTACTTC.

The genes are TRBV20-1 and TRBJ2-1; 9 nucleotides agree with TRBD2. In germline, CDR1 is DFQATT, CDR2 SNEGSKA (reference sequence). There are 14 residues in the CDR3. V shed 5 bases, J shed 2 bases, and the junction held 4 bases outside the gene matches. CDR3 coding DNA: TGCAGTGCTGCGTCTAGCGGGGCCTACAATGAGCAGTTCTTC. The encoded protein is CSAASSGAYNEQFF.

The V and J genes are TRBV10-3 and TRBJ2-3; 11 bases line up with TRBD2. This CDR3 is 15 amino acids long. Germline trimming cut 5 bases from V and 2 bases from J; bases unmatched to any gene: 3. The germline gives CDR1 ENHRY, CDR2 SYGVKD. The CDR3 DNA is TGTGCCATCAGTCCGGGACTAGCGGCCACAGATACGCAGTATTTT. It encodes CAISPGLAATDTQYF.

This clonotype was seen repeatedly, ten times or more. The CDR3 nucleotides read TGCAGTGCTAGAGATGGGCAGGGGGGGACCTACGAGCAGTACTTC. It codes for CSARDGQGGTYEQYF. J is TRBJ2-7 and V is TRBV20-1; perhaps D is TRBD1 or TRBD2 (7 bases each). Germline lookup yields CDR1 DFQATT and CDR2 SNEGSKA (reference sequence). This CDR3 comprises 15 residues. V gave up 0 bases and J gave up 2 bases, with 14 bases separating them.

This clonotype came up many times. This chain uses TRBV30 with TRBJ1-1; 9 bases line up with TRBD1. There are 13 residues in the CDR3. Germline-derived CDR1 and CDR2 are GTSNPN and SVGIG (reference sequence). Losses at the gene ends were 4 bases for V and 1 base for J; bases not matched to a gene: 1. The CDR3 here is CAWTGQGNTEAFF. The DNA for the CDR3 is TGTGCCTGGACGGGACAGGGGAACACTGAAGCTTTCTTT.

There are many counts of this clonotype. This chain joins TRBV6-1 and TRBJ2-3, with TRBD2 matching over 12 bases. Trimming removed 6 bases from V and 5 bases from J; junction bases left unmatched: 12. This CDR3 region has 17 residues. Germline assignment: CDR1 MNHNS and CDR2 SASEGT. The CDR3 DNA reads as TGTGCCAGCAGCAGTTCCTCACCGGGACTAGCGGGAGATACGCAGTATTTT. It specifies CASSSSSPGLAGDTQYF.

This clonotype appeared a few times. The CDR3 loop reads CASSQDRGVNNQPQHF. In DNA form, the CDR3 reads TGTGCCAGCAGCCAAGATCGAGGGGTTAACAATCAGCCCCAGCATTTT. The chain employs TRBV4-2 and TRBJ1-5; D possibly corresponds to TRBD1 (5 bases). Germline V gives CDR1 LGHNA, CDR2 YNFKEQ. Trimming removed 0 bases at V and 3 bases at J, with 12 bases between. The CDR3 totals 16 residues.

The J gene is TRBJ2-7, the V gene TRBV6-1; 7 nucleotides line up with TRBD1. Germline values: CDR1 MNHNS, CDR2 SASEGT. With V trimmed by 5 bases and J by 2 bases, 3 bases remained unmatched. The CDR3 is made up of 13 amino acids. The CDR3 region has the DNA TGTGCCAGCAGTCGGGACAGCACCTACGAGCAGTACTTC. As protein: CASSRDSTYEQYF.

This clonotype was counted at least ten times. The V gene is TRBV12-3 or TRBV12-4, the J gene TRBJ1-2, with a tentative D call TRBD1 (6 bases). Between the trimmed V and J ends, which lost 5 bases and 6 bases, there was a span of 19 bases. The CDR3 consists of 15 residues. The CDR3 sequence: CASSRRQEVRDGYTF. The CDR3 nucleotides are TGTGCCAGCAGTCGCCGACAGGAGGTTAGGGATGGCTACACCTTC.

This clonotype was detected only a few times. This chain joins TRBV9 and TRBJ2-7; 7 nucleotides line up with TRBD2. The CDR3 extends over 13 amino acids. Looked up from germline, CDR1 is SGDLS and CDR2 is YYNGEE. The trim removed 4 bases at V and 5 bases at J, leaving 6 bases unmatched. The CDR3 protein is CASSLSGGNEQYF. The CDR3 DNA follows: TGTGCCAGCAGCCTATCGGGAGGTAACGAGCAGTACTTC.

The chain recombines TRBV5-6 with TRBJ2-7; the D gene is possibly TRBD1 (5 bases). V was cut by 0 bases and J by 2 bases, with 9 bases left in between. The CDR3 length is 14 residues. Germline values: CDR1 SGHDT, CDR2 YYEEEE. The CDR3 is CASSLATGTYEQYV. The CDR3 bases are TGTGCCAGCAGCTTGGCTACAGGCACCTACGAGCAGTACGTC.